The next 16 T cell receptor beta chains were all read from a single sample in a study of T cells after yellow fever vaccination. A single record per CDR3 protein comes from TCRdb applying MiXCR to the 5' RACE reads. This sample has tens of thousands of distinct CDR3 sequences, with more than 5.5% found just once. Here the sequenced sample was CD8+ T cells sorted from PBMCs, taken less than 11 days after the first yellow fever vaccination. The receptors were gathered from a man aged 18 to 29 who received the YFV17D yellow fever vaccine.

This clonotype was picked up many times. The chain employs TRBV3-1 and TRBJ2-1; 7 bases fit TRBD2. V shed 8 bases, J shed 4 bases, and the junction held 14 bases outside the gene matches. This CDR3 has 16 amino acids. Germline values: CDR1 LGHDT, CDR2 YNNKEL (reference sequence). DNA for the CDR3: TGTGCCAGCTCCATCCCGTCGGGAGGACCTTACAATGAGCAGTTCTTC. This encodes CASSIPSGGPYNEQFF.

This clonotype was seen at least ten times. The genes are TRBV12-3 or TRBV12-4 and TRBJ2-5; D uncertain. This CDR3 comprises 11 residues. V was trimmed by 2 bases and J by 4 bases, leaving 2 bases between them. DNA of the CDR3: TGTGCCAGCAGTTTAACAGAGACCCAGTACTTC. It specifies CASSLTETQYF.

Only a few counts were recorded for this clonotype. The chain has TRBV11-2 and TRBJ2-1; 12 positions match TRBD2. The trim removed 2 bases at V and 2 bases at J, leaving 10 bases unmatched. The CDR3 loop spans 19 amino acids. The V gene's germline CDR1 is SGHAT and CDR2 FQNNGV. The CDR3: CASSLSPLRLAGAYNEQFF. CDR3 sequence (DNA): TGTGCCAGCAGCTTATCCCCCTTAAGACTAGCGGGGGCCTACAATGAGCAGTTCTTC.

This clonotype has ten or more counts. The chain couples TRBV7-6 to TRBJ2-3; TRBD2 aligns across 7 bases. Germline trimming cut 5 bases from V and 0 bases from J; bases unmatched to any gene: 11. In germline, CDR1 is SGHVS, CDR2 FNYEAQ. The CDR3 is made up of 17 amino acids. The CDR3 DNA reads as TGTGCCAGCAGCCTAGTGGGCGGGAGCACTAGCACAGATACGCAGTATTTT. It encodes CASSLVGGSTSTDTQYF.

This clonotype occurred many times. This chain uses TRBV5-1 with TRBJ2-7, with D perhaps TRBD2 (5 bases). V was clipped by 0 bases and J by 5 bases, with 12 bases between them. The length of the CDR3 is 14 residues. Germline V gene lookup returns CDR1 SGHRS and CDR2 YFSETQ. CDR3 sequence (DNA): TGCGCCAGCAGCTTGGGAGGGATGGCCGACGAGCAGTACGTC. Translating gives CASSLGGMADEQYV.

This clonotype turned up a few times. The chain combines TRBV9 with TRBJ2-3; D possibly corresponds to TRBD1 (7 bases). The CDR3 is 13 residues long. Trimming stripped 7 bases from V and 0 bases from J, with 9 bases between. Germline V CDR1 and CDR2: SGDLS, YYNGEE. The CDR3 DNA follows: TGTGCCAGCCAGGGGGGAAGCACAGATACGCAGTATTTT. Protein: CASQGGSTDTQYF.

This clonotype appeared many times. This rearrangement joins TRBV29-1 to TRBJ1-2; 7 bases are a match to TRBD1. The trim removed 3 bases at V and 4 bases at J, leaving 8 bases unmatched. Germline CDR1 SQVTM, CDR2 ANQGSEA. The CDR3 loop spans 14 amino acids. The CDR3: CSVDTLDRAYGYTF. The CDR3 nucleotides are TGCAGCGTTGACACCTTAGACAGGGCCTATGGCTACACCTTC.

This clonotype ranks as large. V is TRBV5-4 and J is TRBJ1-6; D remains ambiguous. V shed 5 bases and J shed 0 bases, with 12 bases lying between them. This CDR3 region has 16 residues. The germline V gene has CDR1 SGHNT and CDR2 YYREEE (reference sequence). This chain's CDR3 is CASRAMKGSYNSPLHF. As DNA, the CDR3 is TGTGCCAGCAGGGCCATGAAGGGCTCCTATAATTCACCCCTCCACTTT.

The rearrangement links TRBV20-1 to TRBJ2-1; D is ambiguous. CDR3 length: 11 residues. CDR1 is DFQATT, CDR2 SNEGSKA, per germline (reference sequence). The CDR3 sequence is CSAEIDNEQFF. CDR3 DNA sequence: TGCAGCGCTGAGATCGACAATGAGCAGTTCTTC.

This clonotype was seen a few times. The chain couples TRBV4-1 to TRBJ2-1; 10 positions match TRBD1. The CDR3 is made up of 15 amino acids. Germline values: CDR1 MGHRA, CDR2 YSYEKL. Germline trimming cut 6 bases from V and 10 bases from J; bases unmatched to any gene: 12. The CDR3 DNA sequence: TGCGCCAGCAGAGACGGAGACAGGGGGCATCAAGAGCAGTTCTTC. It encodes CASRDGDRGHQEQFF.

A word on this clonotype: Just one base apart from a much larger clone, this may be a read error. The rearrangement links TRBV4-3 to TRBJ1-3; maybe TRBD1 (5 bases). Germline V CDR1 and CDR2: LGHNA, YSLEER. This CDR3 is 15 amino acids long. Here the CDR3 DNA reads TGCGCCAGCAGCCAAGATGGGGCGGATGGAAACACCGTATATTTT. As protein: CASSQDGADGNTVYF.

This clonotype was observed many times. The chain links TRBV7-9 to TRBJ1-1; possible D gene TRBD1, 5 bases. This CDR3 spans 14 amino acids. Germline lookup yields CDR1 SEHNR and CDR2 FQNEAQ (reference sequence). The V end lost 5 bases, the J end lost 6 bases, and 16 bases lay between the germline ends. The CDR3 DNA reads TGTGCCAGCAGCCCCATTAGGGGTCTCCCTGAAGCTTTCTTT. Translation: CASSPIRGLPEAFF.

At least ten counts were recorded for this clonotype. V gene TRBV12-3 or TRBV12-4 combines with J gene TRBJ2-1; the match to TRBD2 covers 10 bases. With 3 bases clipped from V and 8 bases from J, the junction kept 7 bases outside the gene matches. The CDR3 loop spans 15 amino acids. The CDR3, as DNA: TGTGCCAGCAGTTTGCAAGCGGGGGGGCCCCATGAGCAGTTCTTC. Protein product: CASSLQAGGPHEQFF.

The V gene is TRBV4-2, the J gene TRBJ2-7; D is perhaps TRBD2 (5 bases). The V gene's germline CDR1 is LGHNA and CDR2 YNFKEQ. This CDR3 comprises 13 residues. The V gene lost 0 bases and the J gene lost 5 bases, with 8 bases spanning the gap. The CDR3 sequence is CASSQDAGHEQYV. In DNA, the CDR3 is TGTGCCAGCAGCCAAGATGCGGGCCACGAGCAGTACGTC.

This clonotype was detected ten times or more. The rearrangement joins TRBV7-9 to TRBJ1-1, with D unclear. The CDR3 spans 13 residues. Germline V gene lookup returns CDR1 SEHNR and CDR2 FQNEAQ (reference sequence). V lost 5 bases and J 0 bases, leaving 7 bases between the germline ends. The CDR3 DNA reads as TGTGCCAGCAGCGCAGTGATGAACACTGAAGCTTTCTTT. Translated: CASSAVMNTEAFF.

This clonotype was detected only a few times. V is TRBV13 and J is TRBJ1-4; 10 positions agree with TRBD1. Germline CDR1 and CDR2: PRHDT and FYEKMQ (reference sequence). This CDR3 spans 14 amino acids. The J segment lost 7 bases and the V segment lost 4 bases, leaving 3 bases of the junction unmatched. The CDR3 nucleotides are TGTGCCAGCAGCTGGGACAGGGGAGGTGAAAAACTGTTTTTT. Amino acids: CASSWDRGGEKLFF.